Below, 25 T cell receptor beta chains from the same sample are listed, as sequenced in a study of vaccination effects on CD4 cells after COVID-19. Repertoires were generated with immunoSEQ multiplex PCR, while TCRdb's copy carries only in-frame clones and drops some. The repertoire holds some 15,000 clones, 76% seen once, with roughly 25% in the top ten. Sequencing followed a ViraFEST assay step that expanded antigen-specific CD4+ T cells with viral peptide pools. At the end of less than 12 days of culture, CD4+ T cells were isolated. Their antigens are not known. Material: CD4+ T cells from PBMCs cultured with HCoV-229E spike peptides, obtained before COVID-19 vaccination. These TCRs come from a human donor who received a COVID-19 vaccine.

The rearrangement uses TRBV28 and TRBJ1-1; D gene ambiguous. CDR1 is MDHEN, CDR2 SYDVKM, per germline. Trimming removed 6 bases at V and 5 bases at J, with 19 bases between. The CDR3 length is 15 residues. CDR3 in DNA: TGTGCCAGCAGCCGTAGTGTTTCTCGACGGACTGAAGCTTTCTTT. Its translation is CASSRSVSRRTEAFF.

J is TRBJ2-5 and V is TRBV28; 8 nucleotides match TRBD2. This CDR3 is 15 amino acids long. Germline V gene lookup returns CDR1 MDHEN and CDR2 SYDVKM. With V trimmed by 3 bases and J by 4 bases, 7 bases remained unmatched. In nucleotides, the CDR3 is TGTGCCAGCAGTTTTGGGGGCGGACTAGCAGAGACCCAGTACTTC. Protein: CASSFGGGLAETQYF.

The V and J genes are TRBV10-3 and TRBJ2-1, with 12 bases identical to TRBD1. The junction had 11 bases not matched to a gene; V was cut back by 10 bases and J by 1 base. The CDR3 is made up of 17 amino acids. The germline CDR1 and CDR2 sequences are ENHRY and SYGVKD. The DNA of the CDR3 is TGTGCCACCCGGGACAGGGGGCGCGGGGGATCCTACAATGAGCAGTTCTTC. Translating it yields CATRDRGRGGSYNEQFF.

By sample share, this clone is medium-sized. The chain links TRBV6-1 to TRBJ1-2; the D is unclear. The CDR3 contains 11 residues. Germline V gives CDR1 MNHNS, CDR2 SASEGT. The germline V and J ends were trimmed by 1 base and 12 bases, with 9 bases remaining between them. CDR3 sequence reads: CASSEVSVDTF. The CDR3 DNA reads as TGTGCCAGCAGTGAAGTAAGCGTGGACACCTTC.

The chain couples TRBV20-1 to TRBJ2-7; 7 nucleotides match TRBD2. The CDR3 is made up of 13 amino acids. CDR1 and CDR2 from the germline V gene are DFQATT and SNEGSKA (reference sequence). V lost 3 bases and J lost 2; bases outside the gene matches: 4. The CDR3, as DNA: TGCAGTGCTAGTTTTGCGGGAGCCTACGAGCAGTACTTC. As protein: CSASFAGAYEQYF.

The chain uses TRBV9 and TRBJ1-2; D ambiguous. The CDR3 spans 14 residues. The ends were cut back, 0 bases at V and 4 bases at J, with 10 bases in the middle. Germline-derived CDR1 and CDR2 are SGDLS and YYNGEE. The CDR3 here is CASSVGQEIYGYTF. The CDR3 bases are TGTGCCAGCAGCGTAGGGCAGGAGATCTATGGCTACACCTTC.

This clone is a singleton in its sample. The chain has TRBV15 and TRBJ1-2, with no clear D. CDR3 length: 12 residues. Germline loops: CDR1 LNHNV, CDR2 YYDKDF (reference sequence). The V and J ends lost 2 bases and 7 bases respectively, with 8 bases between them. CDR3 residues: CATSRMESGYTF. CDR3 bases: TGTGCCACCAGCAGAATGGAGAGTGGCTACACCTTC.

This clone came up a few times. The chain uses TRBV6-1 and TRBJ2-7, with 7 bases that match TRBD1. The CDR3 sequence is 16 residues long. The J segment lost 1 base and the V segment lost 3 bases, leaving 9 bases of the junction unmatched. Germline V gives CDR1 MNHNS, CDR2 SASEGT. For the CDR3, the DNA is TGTGCCAGCAGTGAGAGACAGGGAATCCCTTCCTACGAGCAGTACTTC. Translating it yields CASSERQGIPSYEQYF.

CDR3 region: CAISPGLAEPSGANVLTF. The CDR3 DNA sequence: TGTGCCATCAGCCCCGGACTAGCGGAGCCCTCTGGGGCCAACGTCCTGACTTTC. The V call is TRBV10-3, the J call TRBJ2-6; TRBD2 matches at 10 bases. The CDR3 is made up of 18 amino acids. Germline trimming cut 6 bases from V and 0 bases from J; bases unmatched to any gene: 8. Germline V gives CDR1 ENHRY, CDR2 SYGVKD.

The rearrangement links TRBV5-8 to TRBJ1-6; D not resolved. Germline V lookup: CDR1 SGHTS, CDR2 YDEGEE. V lost 5 bases and J lost 6, with 12 bases in between. This CDR3 is built from 14 residues. The CDR3 sequence: CASSRGEINSPLHF. The CDR3 nucleotides are TGTGCCAGCAGTCGCGGCGAGATTAATTCACCCCTCCACTTT.

The chain employs TRBV6-6 and TRBJ2-1; D gene ambiguous. Per the germline V gene, CDR1 is MNHNY and CDR2 is SVGAGI (reference sequence). CDR3 length: 14 residues. The V gene lost 0 bases and the J gene lost 4 bases, with 7 bases spanning the gap. The CDR3 DNA reads as TGTGCCAGCAGTTACTCTCGGGTGTACAATGAGCAGTTCTTC. This gives the protein CASSYSRVYNEQFF.

This clone was counted once. The CDR3 nucleotides read TGCGCCAGCAGCTTGCAGGGGTGGGGCTACACCTTC. Its translation is CASSLQGWGYTF. The chain links TRBV5-1 to TRBJ1-2, with a weak D call TRBD1 (6 bases). The CDR3 contains 12 residues. V lost 1 base and J 8 bases, leaving 9 bases between the germline ends. The V gene's germline CDR1 is SGHRS and CDR2 YFSETQ.

This chain links TRBV28 with TRBJ2-1; D uncertain. There are 16 residues in the CDR3. Trimming removed 5 bases from V and 2 bases from J, with 16 bases in between. Germline CDR1 reads MDHEN; CDR2 reads SYDVKM. The CDR3 nucleotides are TGTGCCAGCAGTCCCCGATCTTACATGCCCTACAATGAGCAGTTCTTC. Protein sequence: CASSPRSYMPYNEQFF.

This clone was counted only a few times. The rearrangement joins TRBV10-3 to TRBJ1-5; D call uncertain. CDR3 length equals 15 residues. Deletions cut 3 bases from V and 0 bases from J, with 9 bases between. CDR1 is ENHRY, CDR2 SYGVKD, per germline. DNA of the CDR3: TGTGCCATCAGTGAAAGTTCAGGTAGCAATCAGCCCCAGCATTTT. Amino acid sequence: CAISESSGSNQPQHF.

The chain carries TRBV6-5 and TRBJ2-2, with D hard to call. Germline-derived CDR1 and CDR2 are MNHEY and SVGAGI. Trimming shortened V by 3 bases and J by 6 bases, and 5 bases separated the two germline ends. The CDR3 spans 12 residues. The CDR3 coding sequence is TGTGCCAGCAGTTATCAACCCGGGGAGCTGTTTTTT. It codes for CASSYQPGELFF.

This chain connects TRBV25-1 to TRBJ2-3, with D perhaps matching TRBD2 (5 bases). Germline V lookup: CDR1 MGHDK, CDR2 SYGVNS. Deletions cut 7 bases from V and 2 bases from J, with 13 bases between. CDR3 length: 14 residues. CDR3 amino acids: CASKSERLTDTQYF. CDR3 bases: TGTGCCAGCAAGAGTGAGCGGCTCACAGATACGCAGTATTTT.

The chain uses TRBV3-1 (or the pseudogene TRBV3-2) and TRBJ2-5, with D possibly matching TRBD2 (7 bases). Trimming took 4 bases from V and 5 from J, leaving 23 bases between them. This CDR3 contains 17 residues. The germline gives CDR1 LGHDT, CDR2 YNNKEL (reference sequence). The CDR3 loop is CASSRERDIFMGETQYF. In DNA, the CDR3 is TGTGCCAGCAGCCGAGAGCGGGACATTTTTATGGGGGAGACCCAGTACTTC.

CDR3 region: CASSQDYWDSQYF. For the CDR3, the DNA is TGTGCCAGCAGCCAAGATTACTGGGACAGTCAGTACTTC. The J gene is TRBJ2-7, the V gene TRBV3-1 (or the pseudogene TRBV3-2); TRBD1 aligns across 7 bases. The V gene's germline CDR1 is LGHDT and CDR2 YNNKEL (reference sequence). V shed 0 bases and J 10 bases; nucleotides not matched to a gene: 6. This CDR3 comprises 13 residues.

CDR3 bases: TGTGCCAGCAGCAAAGTCGGGAACAGGGGTACTCCTGGGGCCAACGTCCTGACTTTC. It codes for CASSKVGNRGTPGANVLTF. The V gene is TRBV21-1, the J gene TRBJ2-6; the table's D gene call, TRBD1, was not cross checked with the DNA. TRBV21-1 represents a pseudogene. The CDR3 spans 19 residues.

J is TRBJ1-2 and V is TRBV4-3; D possibly corresponds to TRBD1 (5 bases). From germline, CDR1 is LGHNA and CDR2 YSLEER. Trimming took 1 base from V and 6 from J, leaving 12 bases between them. The CDR3 is 14 amino acids. The CDR3 protein is CASSQGHEGHGYTF. Here the CDR3 DNA reads TGCGCCAGCAGCCAAGGGCACGAGGGGCATGGCTACACCTTC.

This chain uses TRBV11-3 with TRBJ2-5, with D possibly matching TRBD1 (6 bases). This CDR3 comprises 13 residues. V lost 3 bases, J lost 3 bases, and 8 bases lay in between. Germline V gives CDR1 SGHNT, CDR2 YENEEA. DNA for the CDR3: TGTGCCAGCAGCTTCAGGGGCGAAGAGACCCAGTACTTC. Translation gives CASSFRGEETQYF.

The chain carries TRBV5-8 and TRBJ1-1, with D unclear. V was clipped by 2 bases and J by 5 bases, with 7 bases between them. The length of the CDR3 is 12 residues. Germline V gene lookup returns CDR1 SGHTS and CDR2 YDEGEE. The CDR3: CASSFRFTEAFF. For the CDR3, the DNA is TGTGCCAGCAGCTTTAGGTTTACTGAAGCTTTCTTT. Filled out from reference TRBV5-8 and TRBJ1-1, the complete variable domain reads EAGVTQSPTHLIKTRGQQATLRCSPISGHTSVYWYQQALGLGLQFLLWYDEGEERNRGNFPPRFSGRQFPNYSSELNVNALELEDSALYLCASSFRFTEAFFGQGTRLTVV.

This clone was recorded a few times. The rearrangement uses TRBV4-1 and TRBJ2-7; 7 bases line up with TRBD2. Trimming removed 1 base from V and 5 bases from J; junction bases left unmatched: 14. CDR3 length: 17 amino acids. Germline values: CDR1 MGHRA, CDR2 YSYEKL. CDR3: CASSQGMARGSMNEQYF. DNA for the CDR3: TGCGCCAGCAGCCAAGGCATGGCGCGGGGGAGTATGAACGAGCAGTACTTC.

The gene calls are TRBV20-1 and TRBJ1-6; D is possibly TRBD1 (5 bases). CDR1 DFQATT and CDR2 SNEGSKA come from the germline V gene (reference sequence). This CDR3 is built from 15 residues. V was pared by 3 bases and J by 0 bases, with 9 bases between. The CDR3 loop is CSASNQGSYNSPLHF. The CDR3 DNA sequence: TGCAGTGCTAGTAACCAGGGCTCCTATAATTCACCCCTCCACTTT.

The rearrangement joins TRBV5-4 to TRBJ2-2, with no clear D. CDR3 length: 14 amino acids. V lost 5 bases and J 1 base, leaving 9 bases between the germline ends. Germline CDR1 SGHNT, CDR2 YYREEE (reference sequence). The CDR3 loop is CASSQDVNTGELFF. The DNA of the CDR3 is TGTGCCAGCAGTCAGGACGTGAACACCGGGGAGCTGTTTTTT. The entire variable domain, with the rest obtained from reference TRBV5-4 and TRBJ2-2, is as follows: ETGVTQSPTHLIKTRGQQVTLRCSSQSGHNTVSWYQQALGQGPQFIFQYYREEENGRGNFPPRFSGLQFPNYSSELNVNALELDDSALYLCASSQDVNTGELFFGEGSRLTVL.